Following are 9 T cell receptor beta chains from one sample sequenced in a study of blood T cell repertoires in COVID-19. The repertoire was sequenced with immunoSEQ multiplex PCR; TCRdb's copy has only in-frame clones and lacks some. The data hold some 200,000 clones, with 88% observed a single time. The sequenced sample was peripheral blood. Receptor source: a man aged 35-49 years with active or convalescent COVID-19.

The J gene is TRBJ2-5, the V gene TRBV7-6, with TRBD2 as a possible D gene (6 bases). The germline V gene has CDR1 SGHVS and CDR2 FNYEAQ. V was pared by 3 bases and J by 6 bases, with 14 bases between. CDR3 length: 14 residues. The CDR3 bases are TGTGCCAGCAGCTTGGCTAGCGTCGGAAAGACCCAGTACTTC. Translation gives CASSLASVGKTQYF.

The chain combines TRBV18 with TRBJ1-1; D gene ambiguous. Trimming removed 2 bases from V and 3 bases from J, with 10 bases in between. Germline V gene lookup returns CDR1 KGHSH and CDR2 LQKENI. CDR3 length: 14 amino acids. The CDR3 bases are TGTGCCAGCTCACCAATTCCGGGAGACACTGAAGCTTTCTTT. Translated: CASSPIPGDTEAFF.

The chain couples TRBV13 to TRBJ2-7; 13 bases are a match to TRBD2. Looked up from germline, CDR1 is PRHDT and CDR2 is FYEKMQ (reference sequence). Trimming at V came to 5 bases and at J to 3 bases, leaving 4 bases not matched to a gene. There are 15 residues in the CDR3. CDR3 amino acids: CASSPGLAGFYEQYF. In nucleotides, the CDR3 is TGTGCCAGCAGCCCGGGACTAGCGGGGTTCTACGAGCAGTACTTC. The full variable domain, with the rest looked up from reference TRBV13 and TRBJ2-7, is AAGVIQSPRHLIKEKRETATLKCYPIPRHDTVYWYQQGPGQDPQFLISFYEKMQSDKGSIPDRFSAQQFSDYHSELNMSSLELGDSALYFCASSPGLAGFYEQYFGPGTRLTVT.

The chain joins TRBV25-1 to TRBJ2-1, with 8 bases fitting TRBD1. The CDR3 is 14 amino acids. From germline, CDR1 is MGHDK and CDR2 SYGVNS. V was pared by 5 bases and J by 5 bases, with 5 bases of the junction left unmatched. In DNA, the CDR3 is TGTGCCAGCAGTAGGACAGGGTCCCACAATGAGCAGTTCTTC. This sequence encodes CASSRTGSHNEQFF.

The chain recombines TRBV5-4 with TRBJ2-5; 12 nucleotides line up with TRBD2. The J segment lost 4 bases and the V segment lost 5 bases, leaving 12 bases of the junction unmatched. This CDR3 is built from 17 residues. CDR1 is SGHNT, CDR2 YYREEE, per germline (reference sequence). The CDR3 DNA is TGTGCCAGCAGTTCCGGGACTAGCGGGCAGGGGGTAGAGACCCAGTACTTC. This gives the protein CASSSGTSGQGVETQYF.

This clone was observed a single time. The V call is TRBV18, the J call TRBJ2-7; the D gene is possibly TRBD1 (6 bases). From germline, CDR1 is KGHSH and CDR2 LQKENI. This CDR3 is 15 amino acids long. V lost 3 bases to trimming and J lost 1 base, with 13 bases between them. This chain's CDR3 is CASSPSTGFSYEQYF. Here the CDR3 DNA reads TGTGCCAGCTCACCGTCGACAGGATTTTCCTACGAGCAGTACTTC.

This clone was counted between two and nine times. This chain uses TRBV24-1 with TRBJ2-7, with TRBD1 identical over 8 bases. Germline lookup yields CDR1 KGHDR and CDR2 SFDVKD. The CDR3 spans 13 residues. Trimming took 4 bases from V and 3 from J; bases not matched to a gene: 1. The CDR3 DNA sequence: TGTGCCACCAGTGAAGGACAGGGCTACGAGCAGTACTTC. Encoded protein: CATSEGQGYEQYF.

The chain couples TRBV28 to TRBJ2-7; 11 nucleotides line up with TRBD1. The CDR3 length is 18 residues. The V gene's germline CDR1 is MDHEN and CDR2 SYDVKM. J was trimmed by 3 bases and V by 5 bases; bases with no gene match: 15. The CDR3 protein is CASSPIIRTGGRVYEQYF. CDR3 nucleotide sequence: TGTGCCAGCAGTCCCATTATACGGACAGGGGGCCGTGTCTACGAGCAGTACTTC.

This clone occurred a few times. The same CDR3 also results from other DNA sequences found in this sample. The chain employs TRBV2 and TRBJ2-7, with a tentative D call TRBD2 (5 bases). Trimming left V 2 bases short and J 4 bases short, with 9 bases between. CDR1 is SNHLY, CDR2 FYNNEI, per germline. The CDR3 is 13 residues long. CDR3 DNA: TGTGCCAGCAGTGAAAAGGGCGGGTACGAGCAGTACTTC. This codes for CASSEKGGYEQYF.